These T cell receptor beta chains were read from a single sample in a study of persistence of HIV-infected CD4 T cells. Profiling relied on immunoSEQ multiplex PCR, and the TCRdb table lists in-frame clones only, not all of them. Of roughly 30,000 clones in the sample, over 65% were seen once. The antigens these receptors bind are not known. This specimen consisted of CD4+ T cells sorted from PBMCs after roughly 18-hour stimulation, obtained from a patient who received antiretroviral therapy. The origin of the receptors is an adult woman with HIV who was CMV-seropositive. Each CDR3 is given with its conserved first and last residue. The order of the fields is D gene, V gene, CDR3 length, J gene, clone size, CDR3 DNA, CDR3 protein. D genes are given only for firm matches. Clone size is not always given. Where it is, it says once, few, many or a class for expanded clones.

>TRBD1|TRBV5-4|16|TRBJ1-2|.
TGTGCCAGCAGGGCGTTGTCGGGACAGGACCTCTATGGCTACACCTTC
CASRALSGQDLYGYTF
>.|TRBV3-1/TRBV3-2|14|TRBJ2-7|.
TGTGCCAGCAGCCAAGCGGACCGGGAGAGCGAGCAGTACTTC
CASSQADRESEQYF
>.|TRBV6-5|12|TRBJ2-6|once
TGTGCCAGCAGTTCTGGGGCCAACGTCCTGACTTTC
CASSSGANVLTF
>.|TRBV6-1|14|TRBJ2-2|.
TGTGCCAGCAGTGAAACGATTCAGACCGGGGAGCTGTTTTTT
CASSETIQTGELFF
>.|TRBV7-3|13|TRBJ1-6|.
TGTGCCAGCAGCTTAACGTTCAATTCACCCCTCCACTTT
CASSLTFNSPLHF
>TRBD1|TRBV18|16|TRBJ2-1|.
TGTGCCAGCTCACGGGAACAGGGGAGCTCCTACAATGAGCAGTTCTTC
CASSREQGSSYNEQFF
>TRBD1|TRBV6-1|15|TRBJ1-4|.
TGTGCCAGCAGTGAAACAACAGGGGACAATGAAAAACTGTTTTTT
CASSETTGDNEKLFF
>.|TRBV5-6|13|TRBJ1-4|.
TGTGCCAGCAGCTTGCTACAGGGAGAAAAACTGTTTTTT
CASSLLQGEKLFF
>TRBD1|TRBV5-5|16|TRBJ1-1|.
TGTGCCAGCAGCTTTTTGCCAGGGGGTGGGAAGGCTGAAGCTTTCTTT
CASSFLPGGGKAEAFF
>.|TRBV3-1/TRBV3-2|13|TRBJ1-5|.
TGTGCCAGCAGCCAGACAGACAATCAGCCCCAGCATTTT
CASSQTDNQPQHF
>TRBD1|TRBV24-1|15|TRBJ2-5|.
TGTGCCACCAGTGATAGGGGACAGGGACAAGAGACCCAGTACTTC
CATSDRGQGQETQYF
>.|TRBV4-1|16|TRBJ2-3|.
TGCGCCAGCAGCCAAGAGGGGGGCCTTTTCACAGATACGCAGTATTTT
CASSQEGGLFTDTQYF
>.|TRBV19|13|TRBJ1-2|.
TGTGCCAGTAGTGCCGCAGGCGACCAAGACTACACCTTC
CASSAAGDQDYTF
>.|TRBV15|16|TRBJ1-6|.
TGTGCCACCAGCATCCTCGCCCCCGGGGGGAATTCACCCCTCCACTTT
CATSILAPGGNSPLHF
>.|TRBV6-5|14|TRBJ2-7|.
TGTGCCAGCAGTCTCTCTCACCGCCAGTACGAGCAGTACTTC
CASSLSHRQYEQYF
>.|TRBV9|15|TRBJ1-1|.
TGTGCCAGCAGCCCGACTTCAGCTCGAGGCACTGAAGCTTTCTTT
CASSPTSARGTEAFF
>.|TRBV30|13|TRBJ1-1|few
TGTGCCTGGAGTCTTGACAGGAGGACTGAAGCTTTCTTT
CAWSLDRRTEAFF
>.|TRBV5-1|13|TRBJ1-1|.
TGCGCCAGCCGGGGAGTTATTAACACTGAAGCTTTCTTT
CASRGVINTEAFF
>TRBD1|TRBV29-1|13|TRBJ2-7|.
TGCAGCGTTGATGGAGGACAGGCCTACGAGCAGTACTTC
CSVDGGQAYEQYF
>.|TRBV19|16|TRBJ1-5|.
TGTGCCAGTAGTGTCCGACAGGTGGGGAGCAATCAGCCCCAGCATTTT
CASSVRQVGSNQPQHF
>.|TRBV2|14|TRBJ1-2|.
TGTGCCAGCAGTGAAATGCGGGGGGGCTATGGCTACACCTTC
CASSEMRGGYGYTF
>TRBD1|TRBV10-3|15|TRBJ1-2|.
TGTGCCATCAGTGAAAACCCGACAGGGGATTTCGGCTACACCTTC
CAISENPTGDFGYTF
>.|TRBV12-3/TRBV12-4|13|TRBJ1-1|.
TGTGCCAGCAGTCCGGGACGTAAGACTGAAGCTTTCTTT
CASSPGRKTEAFF
>.|TRBV25-1|15|TRBJ2-7|.
TGTGCCAGCAGTGACCCTGGCGGCAGGAGCTACGAGCAGTACTTC
CASSDPGGRSYEQYF
>TRBD1|TRBV3-1/TRBV3-2|14|TRBJ1-6|.
TGTGCCAGCAGCCATCGGACAGGGAATTCACCCCTCCACTTT
CASSHRTGNSPLHF
>.|TRBV12-5|16|TRBJ2-2|once
TGTGCTAGTGGTTTGGTAATCAGGTCGAACACCGGGGAGCTGTTTTTT
CASGLVIRSNTGELFF
>.|TRBV12-3/TRBV12-4|13|TRBJ2-3|.
TGTGCCAGCAGTTCTCGACAGACAGATACGCAGTATTTT
CASSSRQTDTQYF
>.|TRBV5-1|15|TRBJ2-3|.
TGCGCCAGCAGAAGAAGTAGGGGAGACACAGATACGCAGTATTTT
CASRRSRGDTDTQYF
>TRBD2|TRBV19|16|TRBJ2-5|.
TGTGCCAGTAGTGGACGTCCGGGGGGGTACCAAGAGACCCAGTACTTC
CASSGRPGGYQETQYF
>TRBD1|TRBV14|15|TRBJ1-2|.
TGTGCCAGCAGCCAAAAGACAGGGGTTAACTATGGCTACACCTTC
CASSQKTGVNYGYTF
>.|TRBV30|14|TRBJ2-3|.
TGTGCCTGGAGACCAGTGGGGGGCACAGATACGCAGTATTTT
CAWRPVGGTDTQYF
>.|TRBV18|18|TRBJ2-2|.
TGTGCCAGCTCACCACTCCCTCCCGGGCGGGCCTACACCGGGGAGCTGTTTTTT
CASSPLPPGRAYTGELFF
>.|TRBV29-1|13|TRBJ1-2|.
TGCAGCGGCGGGACTCACGAGAACTATGGCTACACCTTC
CSGGTHENYGYTF
>.|TRBV7-8|15|TRBJ2-7|.
TGTGCCAGCGGGGAAAGGGGGGACGTCGTCCACGAGCAGTACTTC
CASGERGDVVHEQYF
>TRBD2|TRBV15|17|TRBJ2-1|.
TGTGCCACCAGCAGAGATTGGCTAGCGGGGGCCTACAATGAGCAGTTCTTC
CATSRDWLAGAYNEQFF
>.|TRBV29-1|11|TRBJ1-4|few
TGCAGCGTTGGGGAGGGGGAAAAACTGTTTTTT
CSVGEGEKLFF
>.|TRBV5-1|15|TRBJ1-3|.
TGCGCCAGCAGCTTAAACCGGGGCTCTGGAAACACCATATATTTT
CASSLNRGSGNTIYF
>.|TRBV10-3|14|TRBJ1-1|.
TGTGCCATCAGTTTAACGGACAGGAACACTGAAGCTTTCTTT
CAISLTDRNTEAFF
>.|TRBV5-1|15|TRBJ2-3|.
TGCGCCAGCAGCTTGGGAGGGGCTCTCACAGATACGCAGTATTTT
CASSLGGALTDTQYF
>.|TRBV19|16|TRBJ1-2|.
TGTGCCAGTAGTCTGGGCAGGACCGGAGCTAACTATGGCTACACCTTC
CASSLGRTGANYGYTF
>TRBD1|TRBV7-9|17|TRBJ1-1|.
TGTGCCAGCAGCCCCAGACAGGGTGTACCGACGAACACTGAAGCTTTCTTT
CASSPRQGVPTNTEAFF
>.|TRBV14|17|TRBJ2-3|.
TGTGCCAGCAGCCCCACGCCCGGGGGGCTGAGCACAGATACGCAGTATTTT
CASSPTPGGLSTDTQYF
>TRBD2|TRBV9|16|TRBJ2-3|once
TGTGCCAGCAGCGTAGCAGCGGGGGGGAGCACAGATACGCAGTATTTT
CASSVAAGGSTDTQYF
>.|TRBV4-2|18|TRBJ2-5|.
TGTGCCAGCAGCCAAGGCCCCTCGAACTGGGCGGGCCAAGAGACCCAGTACTTC
CASSQGPSNWAGQETQYF
>.|TRBV19|18|TRBJ1-3|.
TGTGCCAGTAGTGTGCTCCTACAGGGAAGGGGCTCTGGAAACACCATATATTTT
CASSVLLQGRGSGNTIYF
>TRBD1|TRBV7-2|15|TRBJ2-3|few
TGTGCCAGCAGCGCCCAGGGACAGGGGGCGGAGACGCAGTATTTT
CASSAQGQGAETQYF
>TRBD2|TRBV28|15|TRBJ2-5|.
TGTGCCAGCAGTTCCCCCGGGAGGGGGCAAGAGACCCAGTACTTC
CASSSPGRGQETQYF
>TRBD1|TRBV3-1/TRBV3-2|15|TRBJ2-3|.
TGTGCCAGCAGCCCCGTCCGGACAGGGGCAGATACGCAGTATTTT
CASSPVRTGADTQYF
>TRBD1|TRBV4-2|16|TRBJ1-4|.
TGTGCCAGCAGCCAAGAACAGGGGGCGGCTAATGAAAAACTGTTTTTT
CASSQEQGAANEKLFF
>.|TRBV7-8|13|TRBJ1-5|medium-sized
TGTGCCAGCAGCTTAGCGTTGGATATGCCCCAGCATTTT
CASSLALDMPQHF
>.|TRBV27|16|TRBJ2-6|.
TGTGCCAGCAGTTATAAGGTGATCTCTGGGGCCAACGTCCTGACTTTC
CASSYKVISGANVLTF
>.|TRBV7-8|13|TRBJ1-5|few
TGTGCCAGCAGCTTGGGAGACAATCAGCCCCAGCATTTT
CASSLGDNQPQHF
>.|TRBV9|14|TRBJ1-1|.
TGTGCCAGCAGCGTTGGGGTTTCGGGCACTGAAGCTTTCTTT
CASSVGVSGTEAFF